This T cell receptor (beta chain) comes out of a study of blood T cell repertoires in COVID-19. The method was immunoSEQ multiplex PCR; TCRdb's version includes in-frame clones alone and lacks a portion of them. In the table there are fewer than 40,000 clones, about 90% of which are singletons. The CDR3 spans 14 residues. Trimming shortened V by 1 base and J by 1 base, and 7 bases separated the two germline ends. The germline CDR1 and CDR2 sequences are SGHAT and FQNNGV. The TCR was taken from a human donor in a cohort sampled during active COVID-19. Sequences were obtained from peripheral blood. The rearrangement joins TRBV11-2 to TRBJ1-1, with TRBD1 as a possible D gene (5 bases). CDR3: CASSLATANTEAFF. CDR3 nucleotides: TGTGCCAGCAGCTTAGCGACAGCGAACACTGAAGCTTTCTTT. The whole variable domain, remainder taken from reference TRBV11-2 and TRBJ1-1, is EAGVAQSPRYKIIEKRQSVAFWCNPISGHATLYWYQQILGQGPKLLIQFQNNGVVDDSQLPKDRFSAERLKGVDSTLKIQPAKLEDSAVYLCASSLATANTEAFFGQGTRLTVV.